This TCR beta chain was sequenced for a study of blood T cells in healthy people across ages. This clonotype was observed many times. Primers used in a second PCR of about 6 to 11 cycles were a sample-barcoded 5' primer and a J-beta primer mix. A single record per CDR3 protein comes from TCRdb applying MiXCR to the 5' RACE reads. The table has 750,000 to 850,000 distinct CDR3 sequences, 25% seen once; the top ten hold approximately 3.7%. Total RNA extraction produced at least 5.5 micrograms (per sample) for the study. V was cut by 6 bases and J by 7 bases, with 19 bases left in between. The CDR3 length is 13 residues. CDR1 is SQVTM, CDR2 ANQGSEA, per germline. These data were also reused for a study on T cells of mothers and their children. That work adds: Sequencing got over 10 million TCR beta CDR3 reads from each mother and several million from each child.

The receptor was isolated from a boy younger than 18 in good health. The sample comprised blood. The rearrangement links TRBV29-1 to TRBJ2-7; no firm D call. DNA of the CDR3: TGCAGCGTCGCTCCAGTCGGGTTGGGAGAGCAGTACTTC. Translating gives CSVAPVGLGEQYF.